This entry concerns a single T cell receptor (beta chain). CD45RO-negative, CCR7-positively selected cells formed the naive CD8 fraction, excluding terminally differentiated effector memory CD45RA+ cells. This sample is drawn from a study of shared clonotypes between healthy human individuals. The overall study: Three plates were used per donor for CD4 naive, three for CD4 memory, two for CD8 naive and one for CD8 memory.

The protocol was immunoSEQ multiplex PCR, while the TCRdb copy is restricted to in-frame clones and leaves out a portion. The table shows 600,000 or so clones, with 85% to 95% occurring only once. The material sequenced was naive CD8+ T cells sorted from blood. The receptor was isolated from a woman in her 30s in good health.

Written as DNA, the CDR3 is TGTGCCAGCAGTTTAGCCCTAGCGGGTCCTCTTAATGAGCAGTTCTTC. It yields the protein CASSLALAGPLNEQFF. V gene TRBV27 combines with J gene TRBJ2-1; 8 bases are shared with TRBD2. The germline CDR1 and CDR2 sequences are MNHEY and SMNVEV (reference sequence). The CDR3 is 16 amino acids. J was trimmed by 7 bases and V by 2 bases; bases with no gene match: 10.